The rows below give T cell receptor beta chains drawn from one sample of a study of T cells in Graves' hyperthyroidism and ophthalmopathy. In TCRdb, the multiplex PCR reads were re-called with MiXCR into one record per CDR3 protein. Found here are 360,000 or so distinct CDR3 sequences, about 15% of them singletons; the top ten hold around 20%. Material: blood. The receptors were gathered from a woman aged 55-69 years with Graves' ophthalmopathy. Both conserved end residues are part of each CDR3. The D gene is left open where the match is weak. Size tells how often a clone was seen (once, few, many) or the class of an expanded clone, and some rows leave it out.

few | TRBJ2-7 | . | TRBV4-1 | CASSQEAGGYEQYF | TGCGCCAGCAGCCAAGAGGCAGGGGGGTACGAGCAGTACTTC
. | TRBJ2-7 | TRBD2 | TRBV19 | CASSIFWTSDEQYF | TGTGCCAGTAGTATTTTTTGGACTAGCGACGAGCAGTACTTC
many | TRBJ2-4 | TRBD2 | TRBV27 | CASRPRSGRADIQYF | TGTGCCAGCCGCCCCCGTAGCGGGAGGGCGGACATTCAGTACTTC
many | TRBJ2-7 | . | TRBV6-1 | CASRAGGYEQYF | TGTGCCAGCAGAGCTGGGGGCTACGAGCAGTACTTC
few | TRBJ1-4 | . | TRBV7-9 | CASSLGVTGEKLFF | TGTGCCAGCAGCTTAGGAGTAACGGGGGAAAAACTGTTTTTT
. | TRBJ2-2 | . | TRBV20-1 | CSARGAAEHTGELFF | TGCAGTGCTAGAGGAGCGGCGGAACACACCGGGGAGCTGTTTTTT
. | TRBJ1-3 | . | TRBV18 | CASSPLPVAHSGNTIYF | TGTGCCAGCTCACCACTACCAGTCGCCCACTCTGGAAACACCATATATTTT
many | TRBJ2-1 | . | TRBV7-8 | CASSLLVGGGNEQFF | TGTGCCAGCAGCCTCCTCGTGGGGGGTGGCAATGAGCAGTTCTTC
many | TRBJ2-1 | . | TRBV5-1 | CASSLDGIYNEQFF | TGCGCCAGCAGCTTAGACGGGATCTACAATGAGCAGTTCTTC
many | TRBJ1-5 | . | TRBV10-3 | CAISDSGGGGLGQPQHF | TGTGCCATCAGTGATTCGGGAGGGGGGGGCCTGGGTCAGCCCCAGCATTTT
. | TRBJ1-5 | . | TRBV25-1 | CASSTGTNQPQHF | TGTGCCAGCAGTACTGGGACTAATCAGCCCCAGCATTTT
. | TRBJ1-5 | TRBD1 | TRBV6-9 | CASSYRTGGNQPQHF | TGTGCCAGCAGTTACCGGACAGGGGGCAATCAGCCCCAGCATTTT
few | TRBJ2-3 | . | TRBV4-1 | CASSLPPTDTQYF | TGCGCCAGCAGCCTACCACCCACAGATACGCAGTATTTT
many | TRBJ1-4 | TRBD1 | TRBV5-6 | CASSPGTGGALLTNEKLFF | TGTGCCAGCAGCCCCGGGACAGGGGGCGCTTTGTTGACTAATGAAAAACTGTTTTTT
many | TRBJ2-5 | . | TRBV28 | CASSPGTATETQYF | TGTGCCAGCAGTCCCGGGACTGCTACAGAGACCCAGTACTTC
many | TRBJ2-7 | TRBD1 | TRBV20-1 | CSATTLGTVSEQYF | TGCAGTGCCACCACACTAGGGACAGTCTCCGAGCAGTACTTC
many | TRBJ1-2 | TRBD1 | TRBV2 | CASSRQGGGLEGGYTF | TGTGCCAGCAGTAGACAGGGCGGAGGACTCGAGGGCGGCTACACCTTC
many | TRBJ2-5 | . | TRBV5-1 | CASSLAAGIQETQYF | TGCGCCAGCAGCTTGGCGGCAGGGATTCAAGAGACCCAGTACTTC
. | TRBJ2-5 | . | TRBV15 | CATSRVRGTETQYF | TGTGCCACCAGCAGAGTGCGGGGTACCGAGACCCAGTACTTC
many | TRBJ2-7 | . | TRBV6-1 | CASIDGVTYEQYF | TGTGCCAGCATCGACGGGGTAACCTACGAGCAGTACTTC
many | TRBJ2-1 | TRBD2 | TRBV4-1 | CASSQRLGLAYNEQFF | TGCGCCAGCAGCCAAAGACTGGGACTAGCCTACAATGAGCAGTTCTTC
many | TRBJ2-1 | TRBD2 | TRBV28 | CASSLPGLGQFF | TGTGCCAGCAGTTTACCGGGACTAGGGCAGTTCTTC
many | TRBJ2-3 | . | TRBV2 | CASRVQGGPTDTQYF | TGTGCCAGCAGGGTCCAGGGGGGACCCACAGATACGCAGTATTTT
many | TRBJ1-2 | TRBD1 | TRBV12-3/TRBV12-4 | CASSGDRAFGYTF | TGTGCCAGCAGTGGAGACAGGGCATTTGGCTACACCTTC
. | TRBJ2-7 | . | TRBV20-1 | CSARDPGASYEQYF | TGCAGTGCTAGAGATCCCGGGGCATCCTACGAGCAGTACTTC
many | TRBJ2-1 | . | TRBV20-1 | CSPWRGGHNEQFF | TGCAGTCCCTGGAGGGGTGGCCACAATGAGCAGTTCTTC
few | TRBJ1-2 | TRBD1 | TRBV6-1 | CASSSSGTGGYYGYTF | TGTGCCAGCAGTTCTTCCGGGACAGGGGGCTACTATGGCTACACCTTC
many | TRBJ2-3 | . | TRBV4-1 | CASSQGSAGDTQYF | TGCGCCAGCAGCCAAGGTTCAGCCGGCGATACGCAGTATTTT
. | TRBJ2-3 | . | TRBV10-2 | CASSEKDVSSTDTQYF | TGCGCCAGCAGTGAGAAAGACGTATCTAGCACAGATACGCAGTATTTT
many | TRBJ1-2 | . | TRBV4-1 | CASSPTIQRGYGYTF | TGCGCCAGCAGCCCTACCATACAGCGGGGCTATGGCTACACCTTC
many | TRBJ2-3 | TRBD2 | TRBV12-3/TRBV12-4 | CASSLRLAGVLDTQYF | TGTGCCAGCAGTTTAAGGCTAGCGGGAGTATTGGATACGCAGTATTTT
many | TRBJ2-7 | TRBD2 | TRBV5-1 | CASSLGGPIGVHEQYF | TGCGCCAGCTCCCTGGGAGGGCCTATCGGTGTCCACGAGCAGTACTTC
. | TRBJ2-7 | TRBD2 | TRBV19 | CASNSRFRREAYEQYF | TGTGCCAGTAATTCCCGATTCAGACGGGAGGCCTACGAGCAGTACTTC
many | TRBJ2-3 | TRBD2 | TRBV2 | CASSFPRDSGRSDTQYF | TGTGCCAGCAGTTTTCCCCGAGATAGCGGGAGGTCAGATACGCAGTATTTT
. | TRBJ2-1 | . | TRBV4-2 | CASSQDLSANEQFF | TGTGCCAGCAGCCAAGATCTGAGTGCCAATGAGCAGTTCTTC
few | TRBJ1-1 | . | TRBV7-9 | CASSLSVLGNTEAFF | TGTGCCAGCAGCTTATCAGTTTTGGGGAACACTGAAGCTTTCTTT
many | TRBJ2-3 | TRBD2 | TRBV5-5 | CASSLSLAGQLTDTQYF | TGTGCCAGCAGCTTGAGCTTAGCGGGGCAACTCACAGATACGCAGTATTTT
few | TRBJ2-7 | . | TRBV14 | CASSPLDGTYEQYF | TGTGCCAGCAGCCCGCTAGACGGGACCTACGAGCAGTACTTC
many | TRBJ2-3 | . | TRBV5-1 | CASNLGNTDTQYF | TGCGCCAGCAATCTGGGGAACACAGATACGCAGTATTTT
few | TRBJ1-1 | TRBD1 | TRBV4-1 | CASSQDPGQAGTEAFF | TGCGCCAGCAGCCAAGACCCGGGACAGGCGGGGACTGAAGCTTTCTTT
many | TRBJ2-7 | . | TRBV28 | CASRPDGTYEQYF | TGTGCCAGCAGACCGGACGGAACCTACGAGCAGTACTTC
many | TRBJ2-7 | TRBD1 | TRBV10-1 | CASSEPGTGFYEQYF | TGCGCCAGCAGTGAGCCCGGGACAGGGTTCTACGAGCAGTACTTC
. | TRBJ1-1 | TRBD1 | TRBV4-1 | CASSQTGVRPEAFF | TGCGCCAGCAGCCAGACAGGGGTGAGGCCTGAAGCTTTCTTT
many | TRBJ2-7 | TRBD2 | TRBV7-9 | CASRPGLAESSYEQYF | TGTGCCAGCAGACCCGGACTAGCGGAGAGCTCCTACGAGCAGTACTTC
many | TRBJ2-1 | TRBD2 | TRBV7-2 | CASSYLAGGYNEQFF | TGTGCCAGCAGCTACTTAGCGGGCGGCTACAATGAGCAGTTCTTC
many | TRBJ2-3 | TRBD1 | TRBV12-5 | CASGLGTVTDTQYF | TGTGCTAGTGGTTTAGGGACAGTCACAGATACGCAGTATTTT
many | TRBJ2-5 | . | TRBV9 | CASSATWGETQYF | TGTGCCAGCAGCGCGACCTGGGGGGAGACCCAGTACTTC
. | TRBJ1-1 | TRBD1 | TRBV5-1 | CASSKGTGGTEAFF | TGCGCCAGCAGCAAAGGGACAGGGGGCACTGAAGCTTTCTTT
many | TRBJ2-3 | TRBD2 | TRBV12-3/TRBV12-4 | CASSDPGTSGRPDTQYF | TGTGCCAGCAGTGACCCCGGGACTAGCGGCCGCCCAGATACGCAGTATTTT
many | TRBJ2-1 | TRBD2 | TRBV20-1 | CSADREGPILFSYNEQFF | TGCAGTGCTGATAGGGAGGGCCCGATCTTATTCTCCTACAATGAGCAGTTCTTC
many | TRBJ2-3 | . | TRBV7-9 | CASSPKTDTQYF | TGTGCCAGCAGCCCTAAGACAGATACGCAGTATTTT
many | TRBJ2-3 | TRBD2 | TRBV5-1 | CASSLGLAGTDTQYF | TGTGCCAGCAGCTTAGGACTAGCGGGCACAGATACGCAGTATTTT
. | TRBJ1-1 | TRBD1 | TRBV5-8 | CASSFGPGTGVYTEAFF | TGTGCCAGCAGCTTTGGCCCCGGGACAGGGGTTTACACTGAAGCTTTCTTT